Sequencing of this T cell receptor beta chain was carried out in a study of T cell clonotyping in hematopoietic cell transplantation. Study conclusions and caveats: No sorting was done, leaving CD4 and CD8 contributions mixed. Recipient TCR diversity dropped after transplant; expanded clonotypes rose from day 30 to 180.

The CDR3 loop spans 15 amino acids. The germline gives CDR1 MNHEY, CDR2 SVGAGI. The V and J ends lost 0 bases and 7 bases respectively, with 13 bases between them. The table lists this clone with a few counts. The antigen remains unidentified. Recipient blood drawn about 28 days pretransplant and days 30, 100, 180 after. Sequenced by immunoSEQ multiplex PCR; TCRdb stores in-frame clones only, minus some. Of fewer than 3,500 clones in the sample, approximately 57% were seen once. This sequence joins TRBV6-5 and TRBJ1-5, with unresolved D. The TCR originated in a female patient under 45 who had an allogeneic stem cell transplant, so T cells may come from the graft donor. Some clones in this sample may be carry-over from other donors' samples. The sample was peripheral blood mononuclear cells, taken 30 days after allogeneic stem cell transplant. In nucleotides, the CDR3 is TGTGCCAGCAGTTACTCACAGACGCGCCAACAGCCCCAGCATTTT. It codes for CASSYSQTRQQPQHF.